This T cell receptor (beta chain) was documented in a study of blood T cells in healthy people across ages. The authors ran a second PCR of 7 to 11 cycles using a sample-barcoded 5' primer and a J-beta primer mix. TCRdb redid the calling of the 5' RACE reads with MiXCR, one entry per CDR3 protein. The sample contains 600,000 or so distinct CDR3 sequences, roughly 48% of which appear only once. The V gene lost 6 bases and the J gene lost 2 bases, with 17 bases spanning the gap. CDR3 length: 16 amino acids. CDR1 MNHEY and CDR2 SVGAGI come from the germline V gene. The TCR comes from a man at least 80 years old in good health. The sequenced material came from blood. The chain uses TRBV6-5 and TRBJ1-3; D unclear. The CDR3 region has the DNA TGTGCCAGCAGCCGCGGCGCGGGCAAAGCTGGAAACACCATATATTTT. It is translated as CASSRGAGKAGNTIYF.